Listed below are T cell receptor beta chains from one sample, sequenced in a study of technical replicates of blood from a handful of donors. Data came from immunoSEQ multiplex PCR; TCRdb stores just in-frame clones and leaves some out. This sample has over 85,000 clones, with about 95% found just once. Sequencing input: T cells isolated from PBMCs. The receptor source for this set is a human donor in good health. CDR3s leave out the opening cysteine and the closing phenylalanine or tryptophan.

v_call cdr3_aa
TRBV9 ASSVVAGGPNEQF
TRBV29-1 SEYRGPSMS
TRBV6-5 ASSRFGTGVFEQY
TRBV15 AAGMESSYNEQF
TRBV6-5 ASSYSRSTYNEQF
TRBV7-6 ASTGDFTGELF
TRBV4-1 ASSRGLPGQRNEKLF
TRBV2 AVTGNTEAF
TRBV5-6 ASSGGTGRANQPQH
TRBV6-6 ASITRDNGYT
TRBV19 ASSITPPGGYGYT
TRBV30 AWTQGAYGYT
TRBV4-1 ASSRTGGLAGTTDTQY
TRBV9 ASSLRTGEIYEQY
TRBV7-2 ASSSILAGGGSYEQY
TRBV14 ASSQLLAGGNEQF
TRBV5-6 ASSLVPRELF
TRBV15 ATSREKTRVYNEQF
TRBV30 AWSVRRGYEQY
TRBV28 ASSLGDRQY
TRBV9 ASSMGGSYNEQF
TRBV6-5 ASSTSTSGSDEQF
TRBV7-2 ASSKRGQGLGETQY
TRBV19 ASNSGGYEQF
TRBV6-1 ASTVQGARETQY
TRBV15 ATSREEGTTYEQF
TRBV9 ASSGGHHPMNTEAF
TRBV7-8 ASSFGATKAF
TRBV4-1 ASSQGDRENGEQY
TRBV4-1 ASSQVSGYPYEQY
TRBV5-4 ASSPPSWGWGNEQF
TRBV14 ASSQLAGGPEQF
TRBV27 ASSLTANYGYT
TRBV7-2 ASSLNYPYEQY
TRBV11-1 ASSLARGGYNEQF
TRBV6-1 ASTLAAAANEQF
TRBV10-3 AIRARDRGLNEQF
TRBV14 ASRIAGVLMIRGRKLINEQF
TRBV4-1 ASSHATDSSYNEQF
TRBV5-1 ASGQGIYEQY
TRBV19 ASSMEDGILEQY
TRBV11-2 ASSLDSSAGELF
TRBV30 AGPDREKNEQY
TRBV7-9 ASSSDFGELF
TRBV11-2 ASSPGPSMDEQF
TRBV4-3 ASRRGLAGGPGELF
TRBV9 ASSVAGGPSYEQY
TRBV28 ASTLDSPNTEAF
TRBV18 ASSPQPPTGELF